This TCR beta chain comes out of a study of control samples from healthy donors and cancer patients. V was trimmed by 6 bases and J by 1 base, leaving 13 bases between them. In germline, CDR1 is SGHKS, CDR2 YYEKEE (reference sequence). The CDR3 contains 15 residues. Assay: immunoSEQ multiplex PCR; the TCRdb copy retains only in-frame clones and omits some. Among more than 65,000 clones listed, 83% were seen once. The V call is TRBV5-5, the J call TRBJ2-2; no firm D call. The sample consisted of blood. This sequence was found in a man aged 60 to 69 in good health. The CDR3 protein is CASMVALRNTGELFF. The DNA of the CDR3 is TGTGCCAGCATGGTAGCTCTCAGGAACACCGGGGAGCTGTTTTTT.